The entry that follows covers one T cell receptor beta chain sequence. Trimming took off 2 bases at V and 3 bases at J, with 10 bases between the two ends. This CDR3 is built from 14 residues. The germline gives CDR1 MNHEY, CDR2 SVGAGI. The sample is drawn from a study of T-cell reconstitution after alpha-beta-depleted transplantation in children. Unique molecular identifiers were built into the TCRbeta library. TCRdb reprocessed the PCR reads via MiXCR and lists one record per CDR3 protein. The data show fewer than 400,000 distinct CDR3 sequences, with roughly 20% seen just once and 3% to 4% held by the top ten.

The V call is TRBV6-5, the J call TRBJ1-1, with TRBD1 as a possible D gene (5 bases). The sample was PBMCs from the stem cell graft donor, taken from the stem cell graft. This TCR was sampled from a human donor who donated a stem cell graft to a child with acute myeloid leukemia. CDR3 nucleotides: TGTGCCAGCAGTTACCGGGGACTATACACTGAAGCTTTCTTT. Its protein is CASSYRGLYTEAFF.